A single sample gave rise to the 9 T cell receptor beta chains below, sequenced in a study of shared clonotypes between healthy human individuals. Measured with immunoSEQ multiplex PCR; TCRdb has only the in-frame clones, and not every one. The table lists roughly 1,500,000 clones, 95% to 99% of them singletons, with around 0.47% in the top ten. The sequenced sample consisted of naive CD4+ T cells sorted from blood. As to subset: CD45RA+ positively selected. These receptors came from a man aged 25 to 45 in good health.

This chain uses TRBV5-4 with TRBJ2-7, with TRBD2 matching over 9 bases. J was trimmed by 5 bases and V by 4 bases; bases with no gene match: 10. Looked up from germline, CDR1 is SGHNT and CDR2 is YYREEE (reference sequence). The CDR3 is made up of 15 amino acids. The CDR3 DNA follows: TGTGCCAGCAGCGATAGGCGGGAGGGCCGCCACGAGCAGTACTTC. Residues: CASSDRREGRHEQYF.

CDR3 protein: CASSAPGTSGRSYNEQFF. In nucleotides, the CDR3 is TGTGCCAGCAGCGCACCCGGGACTAGCGGCCGCTCCTACAATGAGCAGTTCTTC. The chain uses TRBV11-2 and TRBJ2-1, with TRBD2 matching over 11 bases. Germline assignment: CDR1 SGHAT and CDR2 FQNNGV. The CDR3 extends over 18 amino acids. With 5 bases clipped from V and 0 bases from J, the junction kept 9 bases outside the gene matches.

The chain combines TRBV15 with TRBJ2-7; the match to TRBD2 covers 11 bases. This CDR3 has 15 residues. CDR1 LNHNV and CDR2 YYDKDF come from the germline V gene (reference sequence). The J segment lost 6 bases and the V segment lost 5 bases, leaving 9 bases of the junction unmatched. The CDR3: CATSPRRTSGREQYF. The CDR3 region has the DNA TGTGCCACCAGCCCCCGCCGGACTAGCGGGCGCGAGCAGTACTTC.

Note on this clone: The sample has other DNA sequences that encode this CDR3 too. The J gene is TRBJ2-3, the V gene TRBV30; D call uncertain. The CDR3 runs 11 residues. V lost 0 bases, J lost 6 bases, and 4 bases lay in between. Germline V gene lookup returns CDR1 GTSNPN and CDR2 SVGIG (reference sequence). CDR3 DNA sequence: TGTGCCTGGAGTGTCTCCGATACGCAGTATTTT. It encodes CAWSVSDTQYF.

This clone showed up just once. This chain connects TRBV5-1 to TRBJ2-2, with D unclear. Between the trimmed V and J ends, which lost 4 bases and 6 bases, there was a span of 13 bases. CDR1 SGHRS and CDR2 YFSETQ come from the germline V gene. The CDR3 has 14 amino acids. The CDR3 DNA reads as TGCGCCAGCAGCGGAACTGAAAGGTCCGGGGAGCTGTTTTTT. It is translated as CASSGTERSGELFF.

The chain recombines TRBV4-2 with TRBJ2-7; 9 positions agree with TRBD2. The CDR3 length is 14 residues. The trim removed 5 bases at V and 6 bases at J, leaving 8 bases unmatched. The germline gives CDR1 LGHNA, CDR2 YNFKEQ. The CDR3 DNA reads TGTGCCAGCAGCTTGCAACTAGCGGGCGGCGAGCAGTACTTC. It yields the protein CASSLQLAGGEQYF.

This chain links TRBV4-2 with TRBJ2-3; a weak D match, TRBD2 (6 bases). Trimming shortened V by 0 bases and J by 11 bases, and 15 bases separated the two germline ends. The CDR3 sequence is 14 residues long. Germline V gene lookup returns CDR1 LGHNA and CDR2 YNFKEQ. The CDR3 nucleotides are TGTGCCAGCAGCCAAGACGCCGGGACTCGGAAGCAGTATTTT. It encodes CASSQDAGTRKQYF.

This chain joins TRBV4-3 and TRBJ1-2; 8 positions agree with TRBD1. Per germline, CDR1 LGHNA and CDR2 YSLEER. Trimming at V came to 2 bases and at J to 5 bases, leaving 4 bases not matched to a gene. CDR3 size: 14 residues. The CDR3 region has the DNA TGCGCCAGCAGCCAATCCCAGGGGGCGTATGGCTACACCTTC. This encodes CASSQSQGAYGYTF.

The chain is built from TRBV10-3 and TRBJ2-7; the D is unclear. Trimming removed 0 bases at V and 3 bases at J, with 9 bases between. The CDR3 totals 14 residues. Germline V gives CDR1 ENHRY, CDR2 SYGVKD. CDR3 sequence reads: CAISESTDLYEQYF. The CDR3 DNA is TGTGCCATCAGTGAGTCGACCGATCTCTACGAGCAGTACTTC.